The sequence of this T cell receptor beta chain was determined in a study of cytomegalovirus exposure and HLA in healthy donors. General study findings and limits: The classifier was said to identify cytomegalovirus status with high specificity and sensitivity.

On this clone: Its antigen is unidentified.

Use of 60 Vbeta and 13 Jbeta primers characterized the PCR. The repertoire was sequenced with immunoSEQ multiplex PCR; TCRdb's copy has only in-frame clones and lacks some. This sample has about 180,000 clones, with 82% found just once. The sample taken for sequencing was PBMCs. The TCR sequence derives from a man in his forties in good health and CMV-seronegative.

In DNA form, the CDR3 reads TGTGCCAGCAGTTATGGCGGACAGGCAGCGAACACTGAAGCTTTCTTT. It encodes CASSYGGQAANTEAFF. The rearrangement uses TRBV6-5 and TRBJ1-1; 7 nucleotides agree with TRBD1. V gave up 3 bases and J gave up 1 base; unmatched junction bases: 8. Germline-derived CDR1 and CDR2 are MNHEY and SVGAGI. The CDR3 loop spans 16 amino acids.